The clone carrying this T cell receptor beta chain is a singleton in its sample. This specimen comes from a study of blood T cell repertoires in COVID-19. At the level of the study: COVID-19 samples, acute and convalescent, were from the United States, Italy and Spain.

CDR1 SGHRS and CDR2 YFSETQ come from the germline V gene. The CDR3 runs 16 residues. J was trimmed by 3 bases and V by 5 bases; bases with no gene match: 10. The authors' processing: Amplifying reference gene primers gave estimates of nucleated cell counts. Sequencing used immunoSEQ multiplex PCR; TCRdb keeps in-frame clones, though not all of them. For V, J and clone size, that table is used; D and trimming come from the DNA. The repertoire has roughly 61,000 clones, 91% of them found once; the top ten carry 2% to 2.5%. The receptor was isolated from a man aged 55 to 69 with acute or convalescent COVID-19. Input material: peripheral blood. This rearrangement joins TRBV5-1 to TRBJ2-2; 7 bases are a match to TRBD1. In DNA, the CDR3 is TGCGCCAGCAGTTTGTTGGGGACAGCCTACACCGGGGAGCTGTTTTTT. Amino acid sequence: CASSLLGTAYTGELFF.